The T cell receptor (beta chain) under discussion was sequenced for a study of CD8 T cells in Susac syndrome. Notes on the study in general: The study admitted that it had a relatively small number of individuals in its TCR sequencing and HLA analysis.

Random-hexamer reverse transcription was applied to about 0.45 to 1 ug RNA. TCRdb reprocessed the immunoSEQ multiplex PCR reads via MiXCR and lists one record per CDR3 protein. The sample comprises about 210,000 distinct CDR3 sequences, 95% of which are singletons, and 0.085% to 0.095% rests with the top ten. This clonotype has a single count. Its antigen is undetermined. V gave up 5 bases and J gave up 4 bases; unmatched junction bases: 4. This CDR3 is built from 13 residues. CDR1 and CDR2 from the germline V gene are SQVTM and ANQGSEA. The rearrangement uses TRBV29-1 and TRBJ2-1, with TRBD2 matching 8 bases. Sequencing was carried out using CD4+ T cells from PBMCs. This TCR derives from a human donor with multiple sclerosis. CDR3 sequence reads: CSVSGTSYNEQFF. CDR3 DNA sequence: TGCAGCGTTTCTGGGACTAGTTACAATGAGCAGTTCTTC.